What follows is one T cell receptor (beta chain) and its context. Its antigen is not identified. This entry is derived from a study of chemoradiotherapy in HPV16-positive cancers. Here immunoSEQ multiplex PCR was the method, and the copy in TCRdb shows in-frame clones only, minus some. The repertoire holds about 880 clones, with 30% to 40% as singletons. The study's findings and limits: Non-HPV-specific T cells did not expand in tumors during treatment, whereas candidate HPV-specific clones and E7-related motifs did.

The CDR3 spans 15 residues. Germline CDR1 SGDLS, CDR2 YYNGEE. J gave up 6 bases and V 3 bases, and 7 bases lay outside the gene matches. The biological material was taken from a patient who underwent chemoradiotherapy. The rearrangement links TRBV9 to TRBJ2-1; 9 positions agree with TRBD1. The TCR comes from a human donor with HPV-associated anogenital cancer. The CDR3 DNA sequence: TGTGCCAGCAGCGCTTCGGGACAGGGAGGCAATGAGCAGTTCTTC. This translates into CASSASGQGGNEQFF.